The rows below give T cell receptor beta chains drawn from one sample of a study of T cells in Graves' hyperthyroidism and ophthalmopathy. In TCRdb, the multiplex PCR reads were re-called with MiXCR into one record per CDR3 protein. The sample consists of fewer than 850,000 distinct CDR3 sequences, around 15% of them appearing once. Input material: blood. The receptor set was obtained from a man aged 45-65 years with Graves' hyperthyroidism. Both conserved end residues are part of each CDR3. Each record gives: V gene, clone size, J gene, D gene, CDR3 DNA, CDR3 protein. The D gene is left open where the match is weak. Clone size is given for some rows only: seen once, a few or many times, or a class if the clone is expanded.

v_call: TRBV27
clone_size: many
j_call: TRBJ1-1
d_call: TRBD1
cdr3_nt: TGTGCCAGCAGTTTATTAAACCGGGACAGGGCTAGGACTGAAGCTTTCTTT
cdr3_aa: CASSLLNRDRARTEAFF

v_call: TRBV29-1
clone_size: NA
j_call: TRBJ2-7
d_call: NA
cdr3_nt: TGCAGCGCTAGGACAGGAGGGGCGCGGGAGCAGTACTTC
cdr3_aa: CSARTGGAREQYF

v_call: TRBV6-9
clone_size: NA
j_call: TRBJ2-5
d_call: TRBD2
cdr3_nt: TGTGCCAGCAGTTACTTGTCCTGGGGCGCCACCTCTAGCGGCCAAGAGACCCAGTACTTC
cdr3_aa: CASSYLSWGATSSGQETQYF

v_call: TRBV3-1
clone_size: many
j_call: TRBJ1-2
d_call: TRBD1
cdr3_nt: TGTGCCAGCAGCCACAGGACAGGGGACGGCTACACCTTC
cdr3_aa: CASSHRTGDGYTF

v_call: TRBV28
clone_size: NA
j_call: TRBJ1-2
d_call: TRBD1
cdr3_nt: TGTGCCAGCAGCAGGGGACAGGGGTTAACTAACTATGGCTACACCTTC
cdr3_aa: CASSRGQGLTNYGYTF

v_call: TRBV18
clone_size: NA
j_call: TRBJ2-3
d_call: NA
cdr3_nt: TGTGCCAGCTCACCACCGAATACTGCGCGGGCAGATACGCAGTATTTT
cdr3_aa: CASSPPNTARADTQYF

v_call: TRBV13
clone_size: few
j_call: TRBJ2-3
d_call: TRBD2
cdr3_nt: TGTGCCAGCAGCACCACTAGCGGGAGGGGCACAGATACGCAGTATTTT
cdr3_aa: CASSTTSGRGTDTQYF

v_call: TRBV20-1
clone_size: NA
j_call: TRBJ2-7
d_call: TRBD2
cdr3_nt: TGCAGTGCTAGAAAGTCGACTAGCGGATCCTACGAGCAGTACTTC
cdr3_aa: CSARKSTSGSYEQYF

v_call: TRBV15
clone_size: many
j_call: TRBJ2-2
d_call: NA
cdr3_nt: TGTGCCACCAGCGGTCAAACCGGGACTTCTAGCACCGGGGAGCTGTTTTTT
cdr3_aa: CATSGQTGTSSTGELFF

v_call: TRBV2
clone_size: many
j_call: TRBJ2-7
d_call: NA
cdr3_nt: TGTGCCAGCAGGGACTCTGGGGACTACGAGCAGTACTTC
cdr3_aa: CASRDSGDYEQYF

v_call: TRBV12-3/TRBV12-4
clone_size: many
j_call: TRBJ2-1
d_call: NA
cdr3_nt: TGTGCCAGCAGTCCGGAAGGGGGACTTTACAATGAGCAGTTCTTC
cdr3_aa: CASSPEGGLYNEQFF

v_call: TRBV24-1
clone_size: few
j_call: TRBJ2-1
d_call: TRBD2
cdr3_nt: TGTGCCACCAGTGACCGACGGACTAGCGGACGTACCTACAATGAGCAGTTCTTC
cdr3_aa: CATSDRRTSGRTYNEQFF

v_call: TRBV4-1
clone_size: NA
j_call: TRBJ2-3
d_call: NA
cdr3_nt: TGCGCCAGCAGCCAAGATAGCAGGGGCGATACGCAGTATTTT
cdr3_aa: CASSQDSRGDTQYF

v_call: TRBV20-1
clone_size: few
j_call: TRBJ2-1
d_call: TRBD2
cdr3_nt: TGCAGTGCTAGAACAGCGGGAGGGCCAAATGAGCAGTTCTTC
cdr3_aa: CSARTAGGPNEQFF

v_call: TRBV18
clone_size: many
j_call: TRBJ2-6
d_call: NA
cdr3_nt: TGTGCCAGCTCACCACGGGGCTCTGGGGCCAACGTCCTGACTTTC
cdr3_aa: CASSPRGSGANVLTF

v_call: TRBV19
clone_size: NA
j_call: TRBJ2-1
d_call: NA
cdr3_nt: TGTGCCAGTAGTACCCTAGACGTCAATGAGCAGTTCTTC
cdr3_aa: CASSTLDVNEQFF

v_call: TRBV7-3
clone_size: NA
j_call: TRBJ2-1
d_call: TRBD2
cdr3_nt: TGTGCCAGCAGCTTAACCCCCGTCAGCGCGGGAGGGCGTGATGAGCAGTTCTTC
cdr3_aa: CASSLTPVSAGGRDEQFF

v_call: TRBV3-1
clone_size: many
j_call: TRBJ1-2
d_call: NA
cdr3_nt: TGTGCCAGCCGCAATCGTGTGGAGGACTATGGCTACACCTTC
cdr3_aa: CASRNRVEDYGYTF

v_call: TRBV3-1
clone_size: NA
j_call: TRBJ2-7
d_call: NA
cdr3_nt: TGTGCCAGCAGCCAAGAAATCCAGGCCTACGAGCAGTACTTC
cdr3_aa: CASSQEIQAYEQYF

v_call: TRBV28
clone_size: many
j_call: TRBJ1-1
d_call: NA
cdr3_nt: TGTGCCAGCAGCAGAACCTGGGACCGACCGAACACTGAAGCTTTCTTT
cdr3_aa: CASSRTWDRPNTEAFF

v_call: TRBV24-1
clone_size: few
j_call: TRBJ1-5
d_call: TRBD1
cdr3_nt: TGTGCCACCAGTGCAACAGGGGGGATTTCTCAGCCCCAGCATTTT
cdr3_aa: CATSATGGISQPQHF

v_call: TRBV10-3
clone_size: NA
j_call: TRBJ2-1
d_call: TRBD2
cdr3_nt: TGTGCCATCAGTGAAAGCGGGAGGGGGAGTGAGCAGTTCTTC
cdr3_aa: CAISESGRGSEQFF

v_call: TRBV9
clone_size: many
j_call: TRBJ2-5
d_call: NA
cdr3_nt: TGTGCCAGCAGCAAACAGGGTTCCCAAGAGACCCAGTACTTC
cdr3_aa: CASSKQGSQETQYF

v_call: TRBV6-1
clone_size: NA
j_call: TRBJ2-7
d_call: TRBD2
cdr3_nt: TGTGCCAGCAGTAGACTAGCGGGAATGAACGAGCAGTACTTC
cdr3_aa: CASSRLAGMNEQYF

v_call: TRBV6-1
clone_size: many
j_call: TRBJ2-7
d_call: NA
cdr3_nt: NA
cdr3_aa: CASSTSGEQYF

v_call: TRBV6-1
clone_size: many
j_call: TRBJ1-6
d_call: NA
cdr3_nt: TGTGCCAGCAGCGATCCCGGGAATTCACCCCTCCACTTT
cdr3_aa: CASSDPGNSPLHF

v_call: TRBV19
clone_size: once
j_call: TRBJ1-3
d_call: NA
cdr3_nt: TGTGCCAGTAACCCGGGGTTCTCTGGAAACACCATATATTTT
cdr3_aa: CASNPGFSGNTIYF

v_call: TRBV5-5
clone_size: NA
j_call: TRBJ2-3
d_call: NA
cdr3_nt: TGTGCCAGCAGCTTCCCTTTAACCGGGGGTACAGATACGCAGTATTTT
cdr3_aa: CASSFPLTGGTDTQYF

v_call: TRBV11-2
clone_size: NA
j_call: TRBJ1-2
d_call: NA
cdr3_nt: TGTGCCAGCAGCTCCACAGCCGACGTGAATGGCTACACCTTC
cdr3_aa: CASSSTADVNGYTF

v_call: TRBV28
clone_size: many
j_call: TRBJ1-2
d_call: TRBD1
cdr3_nt: TGTGCCAGCAGCAATACCGGGACAGGGACCTATGGCTACACCTTC
cdr3_aa: CASSNTGTGTYGYTF

v_call: TRBV6-1
clone_size: many
j_call: TRBJ2-7
d_call: TRBD1
cdr3_nt: TGTGCCAGCAAACTGAACAGGGGCTCCTACGAGCAGTACTTC
cdr3_aa: CASKLNRGSYEQYF

v_call: TRBV7-3
clone_size: many
j_call: TRBJ1-1
d_call: NA
cdr3_nt: TGTGCCAGCAGCTTGACCGGGACAAGCACGGAAGCTTTCTTT
cdr3_aa: CASSLTGTSTEAFF

v_call: TRBV28
clone_size: many
j_call: TRBJ2-1
d_call: NA
cdr3_nt: TGTGCCAGTGTAGAATCGGGGACTGTGGTTCACAATGAGCAGTTCTTC
cdr3_aa: CASVESGTVVHNEQFF

v_call: TRBV27
clone_size: many
j_call: TRBJ1-4
d_call: NA
cdr3_nt: TGTGCCAGCAGGAGACAAGGGGCTAATGAAAAACTGTTTTTT
cdr3_aa: CASRRQGANEKLFF

v_call: TRBV12-3/TRBV12-4
clone_size: many
j_call: TRBJ2-3
d_call: NA
cdr3_nt: TGTGCCAGCAGTCGAATGGGCGAAAACCGAGATACGCAGTATTTT
cdr3_aa: CASSRMGENRDTQYF

v_call: TRBV7-9
clone_size: NA
j_call: TRBJ2-2
d_call: TRBD1
cdr3_nt: TGTGCCAGCAGGCCACAGGGGGCGGACACCGGGGAGCTGTTTTTT
cdr3_aa: CASRPQGADTGELFF

v_call: TRBV30
clone_size: few
j_call: TRBJ2-1
d_call: NA
cdr3_nt: TGTGCCTGGAGTGTACCTCCAGGGCGGCAGTTCTTC
cdr3_aa: CAWSVPPGRQFF

v_call: TRBV18
clone_size: NA
j_call: TRBJ2-1
d_call: NA
cdr3_nt: TGTGCCAGCTCACCACTGGCGGGAAAAGCCCACAATGAGCAGTTCTTC
cdr3_aa: CASSPLAGKAHNEQFF

v_call: TRBV12-3/TRBV12-4
clone_size: many
j_call: TRBJ2-1
d_call: TRBD1
cdr3_nt: TGTGCCAGCAGACTGACAGGGGGCAGCTACAATGAGCAGTTCTTC
cdr3_aa: CASRLTGGSYNEQFF

v_call: TRBV5-6
clone_size: NA
j_call: TRBJ1-2
d_call: NA
cdr3_nt: TGTGCCAGCAGCTTGGGTGCAGCTAACTATCGGTACACCTTC
cdr3_aa: CASSLGAANYRYTF

v_call: TRBV28
clone_size: many
j_call: TRBJ2-1
d_call: NA
cdr3_nt: TGTGCCAGCAGAGGACTGAAGGGGCAATTATTTCACGTATACAATGAGCAGTTCTTC
cdr3_aa: CASRGLKGQLFHVYNEQFF

v_call: TRBV12-3/TRBV12-4
clone_size: many
j_call: TRBJ2-5
d_call: TRBD1
cdr3_nt: TGTGCCAGCAGTTCTGGCAGGGGGTCGGGCCGGGAGACCCAGTACTTC
cdr3_aa: CASSSGRGSGRETQYF

v_call: TRBV24-1
clone_size: many
j_call: TRBJ1-4
d_call: NA
cdr3_nt: TGTGCCACTTCGCCGGCCGAGCGAGGTCCTAATGAAAAACTGTTTTTT
cdr3_aa: CATSPAERGPNEKLFF

v_call: TRBV19
clone_size: few
j_call: TRBJ2-3
d_call: TRBD2
cdr3_nt: TGTGCCAGTAGTAATTACTGGACTAGCGGGAGGACAGATACGCAGTATTTT
cdr3_aa: CASSNYWTSGRTDTQYF

v_call: TRBV7-3
clone_size: few
j_call: TRBJ2-7
d_call: NA
cdr3_nt: TGTGCCAGCAGCCGAAGCGCGGTAGGAGGATCCTACGAGCAGTACTTC
cdr3_aa: CASSRSAVGGSYEQYF

v_call: TRBV25-1
clone_size: few
j_call: TRBJ2-2
d_call: NA
cdr3_nt: TGTGCCAGCAGTGAACTTCTCAGGGGTGCCGGGGAGCTGTTTTTT
cdr3_aa: CASSELLRGAGELFF

v_call: TRBV29-1
clone_size: NA
j_call: TRBJ2-7
d_call: TRBD1
cdr3_nt: TGCAGCATTGAGCCCGGGACAGGGGGCGAGCAGTACTTC
cdr3_aa: CSIEPGTGGEQYF

v_call: TRBV6-1
clone_size: NA
j_call: TRBJ1-5
d_call: NA
cdr3_nt: TGTGCCAGCAGTGAGCAAAGGAGTTATCAGCCCCAGCATTTT
cdr3_aa: CASSEQRSYQPQHF

v_call: TRBV7-3
clone_size: few
j_call: TRBJ2-3
d_call: NA
cdr3_nt: TGTGCCAGCAGCCCGGCCCTCGGATTAGCTCGAGATACGCAGTATTTT
cdr3_aa: CASSPALGLARDTQYF

v_call: TRBV7-8
clone_size: NA
j_call: TRBJ2-7
d_call: TRBD2
cdr3_nt: TGTGCCAGCAGCTTAAGGGTCGGGGGGGGGTACTACGAGCAGTACTTC
cdr3_aa: CASSLRVGGGYYEQYF

v_call: TRBV15
clone_size: NA
j_call: TRBJ2-7
d_call: NA
cdr3_nt: TGTGCCACCAGCAGAGGGGTAGGGACGGATTCCTACGAGCAGTACTTC
cdr3_aa: CATSRGVGTDSYEQYF

v_call: TRBV28
clone_size: many
j_call: TRBJ2-3
d_call: NA
cdr3_nt: TGTGCCAGCAGTTCACCTAGAAAGGCTAGCAGCACAGATACGCAGTATTTT
cdr3_aa: CASSSPRKASSTDTQYF